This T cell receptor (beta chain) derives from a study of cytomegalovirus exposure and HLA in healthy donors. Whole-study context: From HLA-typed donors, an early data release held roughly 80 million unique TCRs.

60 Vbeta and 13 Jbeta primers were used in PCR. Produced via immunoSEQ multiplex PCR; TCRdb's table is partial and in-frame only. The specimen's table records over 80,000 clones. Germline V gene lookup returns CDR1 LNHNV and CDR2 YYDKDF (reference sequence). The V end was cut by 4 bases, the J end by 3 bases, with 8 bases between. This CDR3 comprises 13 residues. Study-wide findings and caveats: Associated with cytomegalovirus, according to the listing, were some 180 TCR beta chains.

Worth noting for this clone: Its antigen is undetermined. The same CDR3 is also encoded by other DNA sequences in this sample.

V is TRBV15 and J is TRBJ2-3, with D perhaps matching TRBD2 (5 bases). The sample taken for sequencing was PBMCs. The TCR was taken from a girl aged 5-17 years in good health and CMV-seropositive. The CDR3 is CATSTSGTDTQYF. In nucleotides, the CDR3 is TGTGCCACCAGCACCAGCGGAACAGATACGCAGTATTTT.